This TCR beta chain originates from a study of T cell repertoires in cytomegalovirus infection. The overall study: Public TCR beta signatures provided an indication of both CMV infection and a matching HLA type. Study-level results: CMV-specific TCR beta clonotypes restricted by HLA-C were the ones dominating the ex vivo response. Cumulative public TCR beta family frequency identified carriers of CMV plus the relevant HLA.

This clonotype was counted between two and nine times. Its specificity is not known. This CDR3 region has 17 residues. The germline gives CDR1 LGHDT, CDR2 YNNKEL (reference sequence). Trimming took 1 base from V and 1 from J, leaving 15 bases between them. TCRdb re-derived calls from the reads in MiXCR, one entry per CDR3 protein. The sample holds approximately 130,000 distinct CDR3 sequences, about 24% seen once. The sequenced sample was PBMCs, sequenced either directly or after in vitro stimulation (not recorded which). This chain links TRBV3-1 with TRBJ2-3; D possibly corresponds to TRBD2 (6 bases). The clonotype was recovered from a human donor in good health (CMV status not recorded). Some clones in this sample may be carry-over from other donors' samples. The CDR3 is CASSQVMWRRGTDTQYF. DNA of the CDR3: TGTGCCAGCAGCCAAGTTATGTGGCGGAGGGGCACAGATACGCAGTATTTT.